Below are 21 T cell receptor beta chains sequenced from a single sample in a study of tumor-infiltrating lymphocytes in oesophageal squamous cell carcinoma. In TCRdb, the PCR reads were re-called with MiXCR into one record per CDR3 protein. The repertoire includes some 15,000 distinct CDR3 sequences, around 47% of them detected once, and about half sits in the top ten. Sequencing was performed on blood. These TCRs come from a male donor with esophageal squamous cell carcinoma.

The sample holds one count of this clonotype. This may arise from a read error, as a much more abundant clone is one base away. The J gene is TRBJ2-7, the V gene TRBV11-3, with 12 bases fitting TRBD2. The tail of the sequence fits TRBJ2-1 better, so the J call may be wrong. Germline assignment: CDR1 SGHNT and CDR2 YENEEA. The CDR3 is 19 amino acids. CDR3 sequence reads: CASSLQLGLAGGPPYAQFF. The CDR3 DNA reads TGTGCCAGCAGCTTGCAATTGGGGCTAGCGGGAGGGCCCCCCTACGCGCAGTTCTTC.

The chain employs TRBV12-3 or TRBV12-4 and TRBJ2-2; TRBD1 matches 9 bases. This CDR3 has 16 residues. The V and J ends lost 3 bases and 4 bases, in that order; junction bases with no gene match: 6. CDR3 residues: CASSFGTGFGTGELFF. The CDR3 DNA sequence: TGTGCCAGCAGTTTCGGGACAGGGTTTGGCACCGGGGAGCTGTTTTTT.

Within the sample, this clonotype is medium-sized. The V and J genes are TRBV7-9 and TRBJ2-3, with a tentative D call TRBD2 (7 bases). V was shortened by 5 bases and J by 6 bases, with 15 bases between the two germline ends. Germline CDR1 SEHNR, CDR2 FQNEAQ (reference sequence). The CDR3 has 14 residues. The CDR3 spells CASSTRGGGDTQYF. The CDR3 bases are TGTGCCAGCAGCACTAGGGGGGGAGGGGATACGCAGTATTTT.

This chain uses TRBV28 with TRBJ1-3; a weak D match, TRBD1 (5 bases). Germline V lookup: CDR1 MDHEN, CDR2 SYDVKM. The CDR3 sequence is 15 residues long. Deletions cut 6 bases from V and 0 bases from J, with 12 bases between. The CDR3 loop reads CASSRDRGSGNTIYF. CDR3 sequence (DNA): TGTGCCAGCAGCCGCGACAGAGGCTCTGGAAACACCATATATTTT.

This clonotype has more than one count but fewer than ten. J is TRBJ2-1 and V is TRBV19; 14 bases are a match to TRBD2. The closer fit of TRBJ2-7 to the DNA end suggests the J call may be wrong. The CDR3 has 18 amino acids. Germline CDR1 is LNHDA and CDR2 is SQIVND (reference sequence). The CDR3 reads CASRVRLAGGPSYNEQYF. DNA for the CDR3: TGTGCCAGTAGGGTTCGACTAGCGGGAGGGCCCTCCTACAATGAGCAGTACTTC.

Remarks on this clonotype: With a much larger clone just one base away, this may be a read error. The chain is built from TRBV7-2 and TRBJ2-4; the match to TRBD2 covers 13 bases. V was clipped by 3 bases and J by 13 bases; unmatched bases: 12. Germline values: CDR1 SGHTA, CDR2 FQGNSA. The CDR3 contains 16 residues. This CDR3 is CASSLKLAGGFNEQYF. DNA for the CDR3: TGTGCCAGCAGCTTGAAACTAGCGGGAGGGTTCAATGAGCAGTACTTC.

There are many counts of this clonotype. The V gene is TRBV18, the J gene TRBJ2-2; D gene uncertain. Per the germline V gene, CDR1 is KGHSH and CDR2 is LQKENI. CDR3 length: 13 residues. Trimming took off 0 bases at V and 8 bases at J, with 7 bases between the two ends. CDR3 residues: CASSPPVSGELFF. The CDR3 bases are TGTGCCAGCTCACCACCGGTTTCTGGGGAGCTGTTTTTT.

The J gene is TRBJ2-7, the V gene TRBV28; 11 bases are shared with TRBD2. J lost 6 bases, V lost 3 bases, and 7 bases had no gene match. CDR1 is MDHEN, CDR2 SYDVKM, per germline. The CDR3 runs 15 residues. In DNA form, the CDR3 reads TGTGCCAGCAGTTTTACTAGCGGGAGCCGGAGCGAGCAGTACTTC. Residues: CASSFTSGSRSEQYF.

This clonotype was observed a handful of times. The chain uses TRBV12-5 and TRBJ2-7; unclear D gene. This CDR3 comprises 13 residues. Germline lookup yields CDR1 LGHNT and CDR2 FRNRAP. The V end lost 1 base, the J end lost 7 bases, and 11 bases lay between the germline ends. The CDR3 nucleotides read TGTGCTAGTGGTTTGGGGAGATTCAATGAGCAGTACTTC. This sequence encodes CASGLGRFNEQYF.

By its share, this clonotype is medium-sized. The chain uses TRBV7-2 and TRBJ1-5; D not resolved. Germline assignment: CDR1 SGHTA and CDR2 FQGNSA. The CDR3 has 13 amino acids. The V gene lost 5 bases and the J gene lost 4 bases, with 9 bases spanning the gap. CDR3 DNA sequence: TGTGCCAGCAGCGGTCGAACGAATCAGCCCCAGCATTTT. It is translated as CASSGRTNQPQHF.

The chain joins TRBV12-3 or TRBV12-4 to TRBJ2-7; D gene uncertain. The CDR3 runs 14 residues. Trimming removed 0 bases at V and 3 bases at J, with 9 bases between. The DNA of the CDR3 is TGTGCCAGCAGTTTAGCGCTGGGATTCTACGAGCAGTACTTC. Amino acid sequence: CASSLALGFYEQYF.

CDR3 coding DNA: TGTGCCAGCAGCTTAGCGTGTAGCGGGAAACTTTACGAGCAGTACTTC. Translation: CASSLACSGKLYEQYF. V usage is TRBV7-9 and J usage is TRBJ2-4, with TRBD2 identical over 8 bases. Judging by the DNA end, TRBJ2-7 fits better; the J call may be wrong. Germline V gene data show CDR1 as SEHNR and CDR2 as FQNEAQ (reference sequence). The CDR3 length is 16 residues.

This clonotype has just a few counts. This may be a read error, as it is one base from a much larger clone. The genes are TRBV5-4 and TRBJ2-5, with 8 nucleotides matching TRBD2. The DNA end lines up better with TRBJ2-1; the J call may be wrong. Germline V gene data show CDR1 as SGHNT and CDR2 as YYREEE (reference sequence). This CDR3 contains 16 residues. CDR3 sequence reads: CASSSPTLAAQETQFF. As DNA, the CDR3 is TGTGCCAGCAGCTCCCCAACACTAGCGGCTCAAGAGACCCAGTTCTTC.

The V call is TRBV6-6, the J call TRBJ2-1; TRBD2 aligns across 12 bases. The germline V gene has CDR1 MNHNY and CDR2 SVGAGI (reference sequence). CDR3 length: 15 residues. J lost 8 bases, V lost 6 bases, and 8 bases had no gene match. This CDR3 is CASRLAGGPMDEQFF. The CDR3 DNA sequence: TGTGCCAGCAGGCTAGCGGGAGGGCCGATGGATGAGCAGTTCTTC.

This clonotype appeared a few times. CDR3 sequence reads: CASSLAQRNLAGATDTQYF. In nucleotides, the CDR3 is TGTGCCAGCAGCTTAGCACAAAGGAACTTGGCAGGGGCAACAGATACGCAGTATTTT. The genes are TRBV7-2 and TRBJ2-3; D may be TRBD1 (6 bases). V was clipped by 0 bases and J by 3 bases, with 22 bases between them. The CDR3 spans 19 residues. In germline, CDR1 is SGHTA, CDR2 FQGNSA.

This clonotype was counted many times. The rearrangement joins TRBV10-1 to TRBJ2-5; possible D gene TRBD2, 5 bases. The J call may be mistaken, given a closer DNA end match to TRBJ2-7. The CDR3 is made up of 13 amino acids. The germline V gene has CDR1 WNHNN and CDR2 SYGVQD (reference sequence). The CDR3 loop reads CASSESGGDEQYF. The CDR3 region has the DNA TGCGCCAGCAGTGAGTCTGGAGGAGACGAGCAGTACTTC.

This chain uses TRBV7-2 with TRBJ2-4, with D possibly being TRBD1 (6 bases). The J call may be in error: the DNA end matches TRBJ2-5 better. Germline CDR1 SGHTA, CDR2 FQGNSA. CDR3 length equals 14 residues. The CDR3 region has the DNA TGTGCCAGCAGACAGGACAGTGGCCAAGAGACCCAGTACTTC. Translated, it gives CASRQDSGQETQYF.

The table lists this clonotype with a few counts. The rearrangement joins TRBV15 to TRBJ2-5; no reliable D call. The V gene lost 5 bases and the J gene lost 5 bases, with 15 bases spanning the gap. This CDR3 is 14 amino acids long. Germline CDR1 and CDR2: LNHNV and YYDKDF (reference sequence). Here the CDR3 reads CATSRTLNEETQYF. The CDR3 DNA reads as TGTGCCACCAGCCGCACGCTGAATGAGGAGACCCAGTACTTC.

Ten or more counts support this clonotype. The rearrangement links TRBV19 to TRBJ2-5, with D perhaps TRBD1 (5 bases). Looked up from germline, CDR1 is LNHDA and CDR2 is SQIVND (reference sequence). The V end was cut by 10 bases, the J end by 5 bases, with 11 bases between. The CDR3 totals 11 residues. CDR3 sequence reads: CATRQTETQYF. CDR3 bases: TGTGCCACCAGACAGACGGAGACCCAGTACTTC.

In this sample, this clonotype turned up a few times. The chain joins TRBV7-3 to TRBJ2-3; the D is unclear. Germline loops: CDR1 SGHTA, CDR2 FQGTGA. CDR3 length equals 17 residues. Trimming took 6 bases from V and 2 from J, leaving 21 bases between them. The CDR3 nucleotides are TGTGCCAGCAGTCTCACAGCCCGGTCGACCTACACAGATACGCAGTATTTT. Translated, it gives CASSLTARSTYTDTQYF.

This chain connects TRBV10-3 to TRBJ1-2; 9 bases match TRBD1. The CDR3 sequence is 14 residues long. V lost 3 bases to trimming and J lost 8 bases; unmatched junction nucleotides: 7. Germline CDR1 ENHRY, CDR2 SYGVKD. CDR3 sequence reads: CAISDPQGAEGYTF. For the CDR3, the DNA is TGTGCCATCAGTGATCCACAGGGGGCTGAAGGCTACACCTTC.